The 6 T cell receptor beta chains in this list originate from one sample, sequenced in a study of CD8 T cells in ankylosing spondylitis. In TCRdb, the 5' RACE reads were re-called with MiXCR into one record per CDR3 protein. The sample records some 350,000 distinct CDR3 sequences, around 15% being singletons. Source material: blood, either unsorted or a sorted T cell fraction (not recorded which). The receptors derive from a male donor with ankylosing spondylitis or in good health (not recorded which).

This clonotype showed up just a few times. The chain has TRBV20-1 and TRBJ2-7; 9 positions agree with TRBD2. V lost 3 bases to trimming and J lost 4 bases; unmatched junction nucleotides: 10. The CDR3 runs 15 residues. Germline assignment: CDR1 DFQATT and CDR2 SNEGSKA (reference sequence). The CDR3 loop reads CSARTRRLAVYEQYF. CDR3 coding DNA: TGCAGTGCTAGGACGCGACGACTAGCGGTATACGAGCAGTACTTC.

The rearrangement joins TRBV7-2 to TRBJ2-3; 10 bases fit TRBD1. This CDR3 has 14 residues. In germline, CDR1 is SGHTA, CDR2 FQGNSA. V lost 4 bases to trimming and J lost 10 bases; unmatched junction nucleotides: 8. The CDR3 protein is CASSSIRGQGPQYF. CDR3 DNA: TGTGCCAGCAGCTCAATCAGGGGACAGGGGCCGCAGTATTTT.

This clonotype occurred a few times. The genes are TRBV5-1 and TRBJ2-7; TRBD1 aligns across 7 bases. V was clipped by 4 bases and J by 2 bases; unmatched bases: 3. This CDR3 region has 13 residues. Germline CDR1 reads SGHRS; CDR2 reads YFSETQ. The CDR3 DNA is TGCGCCAGCAGCACGACAGGGACCTACGAGCAGTACTTC. Translation gives CASSTTGTYEQYF.

This clonotype has at least ten counts. This rearrangement joins TRBV12-3 or TRBV12-4 to TRBJ2-7; TRBD2 matches at 7 bases. The CDR3 runs 13 residues. V shed 7 bases and J 3 bases; nucleotides not matched to a gene: 6. In DNA, the CDR3 is TGTGCCAGCAATGCCGGACTAGACTACGAGCAGTACTTC. It specifies CASNAGLDYEQYF.

This rearrangement joins TRBV3-1 to TRBJ2-5; D not resolved. Germline CDR1 and CDR2: LGHDT and YNNKEL (reference sequence). Trimming removed 4 bases from V and 1 base from J, with 7 bases in between. The CDR3 covers 13 residues. The CDR3 bases are TGTGCCAGCAGCCGAATCTCCCAAGAGACCCAGTACTTC. Translated: CASSRISQETQYF.

V and J are TRBV14 and TRBJ2-1; 8 positions agree with TRBD2. The germline CDR1 and CDR2 sequences are SGHDN and FVKESK. Trimming took 5 bases from V and 2 from J; bases not matched to a gene: 8. This CDR3 contains 16 residues. The CDR3 DNA sequence: TGTGCCAGCAGCTCGATTACTAGCGGCCCCTACAATGAGCAGTTCTTC. It translates to CASSSITSGPYNEQFF.